The clone carrying this T cell receptor (beta chain) was found once. The data belong to a study of blood T cell repertoires in COVID-19. Whole-study context: The study drew acute and convalescent COVID-19 samples from the United States, Italy and Spain.

Participants were aged about 18 to 100 years from around 24 US areas. Assignment of participants to cohorts was predicated upon participant-reported clinical history. Original analysis: Quantification of nucleated cells was approximated via reference gene primer amplification. TCRdb keeps only in-frame clones here, not all; method: immunoSEQ multiplex PCR. The V and J calls and the clone size are those of that table, but D and trimming were determined from the DNA. The sample records roughly 360,000 clones, roughly 90% being singletons. The CDR3 has 19 amino acids. The germline CDR1 and CDR2 sequences are SEHNR and FQNEAQ (reference sequence). V dropped 5 bases and J dropped 2; count of bases not matched to a gene: 11.

The sequencing input was PBMCs or T cells enriched from blood (not recorded which). The TCR was taken from a woman younger than 45 with acute COVID-19. The chain combines TRBV7-9 with TRBJ2-3; 15 bases fit TRBD2. The CDR3 DNA reads as TGTGCCAGCAGCCGGGGACTAGCGGGGGGCCCGTGGTACACAGATACGCAGTATTTT. Translating it yields CASSRGLAGGPWYTDTQYF.